The following is a T cell receptor (beta chain) sequence with its context. This receptor's antigen is unknown. The record has no base qualities; no much larger clone is one base away. A distance of 10 bases separates the germline ends of V and J, which lose 4 bases and 0 bases respectively. Spanning cysteine to phenylalanine, the CDR3 consists of 16 amino acids. This entry keeps only the CDR3 DNA: 48 bases, framed from base 1. The germline V gene (reference sequence) gives CDR1 as SEHNR and CDR2 as FQNEAQ. Libraries were built with RT-PCR. Sequencing was carried out with an Illumina HiSeq 2500. TCRdb reworked the public reads: Q25 trimming with fastp, MiXCR clone assembly, productive beta chains retained. Rows are combined by CDR3 protein, so each entry shows the most common genes and DNA. In this sample the table shows 400,000 to 550,000 distinct CDR3 sequences, 25% of which occur a single time. Jointly, the top ten make up 1.9% of the sample.

The data are from a study of response to subunit inactivated influenza vaccine (dated 2018 in TCRdb). About the investigation overall: Deep quantitative T cell receptor repertoire profiling was used in the study to track responses to a trivalent subunit inactivated influenza vaccine. Results and caveats for the whole study, not just this receptor: The authors suggested that each seasonal influenza vaccination may recruit only a limited number of new T cells.

Rearrangement joined TRBV7-9 to TRBJ2-6; the D gene could be either TRBD1 or TRBD2, each agreeing at 5 bases. The sequence came from a man aged 45-60 years who received an inactivated influenza vaccine. Donor details come from another sample of the same person, matched by shared clones. The sample was CD4+ T cells sorted from PBMCs, taken 5 days after vaccination. The CDR3 has the sequence CASSSGRFSGANVLTF. Here is the DNA: TGTGCCAGCAGCTCGGGACGGTTCTCTGGGGCCAACGTCCTGACTTTC.